This T cell receptor (beta chain) originates from a study of cytomegalovirus exposure and HLA in healthy donors. PCR amplification relied on 60 Vbeta primers (plus 13 Jbeta primers). Profiled with immunoSEQ multiplex PCR; TCRdb holds only in-frame clones, not every one. Of some 190,000 clones in the sample, less than 80% were seen once. The source material was PBMCs. The receptor was derived from a man between 18 and 35 years old in good health and CMV-seronegative.

The CDR3 loop reads CASTLAGGEQFF. The CDR3 DNA reads as TGTGCCAGCACTCTCGCCGGGGGTGAGCAGTTCTTC. V gene TRBV6-5 combines with J gene TRBJ2-1, with D perhaps TRBD2 (6 bases). The ends were cut back, 7 bases at V and 9 bases at J, with 13 bases in the middle. The CDR3 runs 12 residues. Germline CDR1 MNHEY, CDR2 SVGAGI.